This TCR beta chain was observed in a study of CD8+CD57+ T cells in acquired aplastic anemia (dated by TCRdb to about 2018). With regard to the full study: A mean of roughly 2.9 ug of DNA, ranging from about 0.19 to 30 ug, was extracted from sorted CD4+ and CD8+ cells. CD8+CD57+ expansion was defined as frequency above the mean frequency observed in healthy subjects. General conclusions and limits of the study: About 28 CD8+ CDR3 sequences were found in both patients and controls but appeared to be highly expressed in patients and within the immunodominant clones of the patients. Patients and healthy controls showed no significant difference in CD8+ Simpson's diversity (P=0.060).

The patients picked for sequencing were ones in whom flow cytometry had shown an expansion of CD8+CD57+ cells. Severe acquired aplastic anemia was diagnosed in all patients according to International Study of Aplastic Anemia and Agranulocytosis and Camitta criteria. At the time blood was sampled, none of the patients had received any therapy. TCR repertoires of sorted CD4+ and CD8+ blood T cells from severe aplastic anemia patients and healthy subjects were deep-sequenced in the study. In the USA, patient enrollment took place under clinicaltrials.gov protocols 00001620, 01623167, 00001397, 00071045, 00081523 and 00961064. Ficoll-Paque density gradient centrifugation was used to isolate peripheral blood mononuclear cells. Before DNA extraction, CD4+ and CD8+ T cells were sorted with FACS or magnetic beads. Including cysteine and phenylalanine, the CDR3 has 13 amino acids. The sequence is cut down to CDR3 DNA, 39 bases in frame from base 1. Sequences SNHLY (CDR1) and FYNNEI (CDR2) are obtained from the germline V gene. Trimming costs V 6 bases and J 4 bases, and their ends lie 12 bases apart.

Judged by its sample share, this clonotype qualifies as medium-sized (0.01 to 0.1%). No cognate antigen has been identified for it. Base-call qualities are not available, and no considerably larger clone is one nucleotide away. Genomic DNA was used as template for profiling of TCR beta VDJ combinations and CDR3 sequences. An Illumina HiSeq 2000 was used for TCR repertoire sequencing. Processing in the source paper ran as follows. TRBV/TRBJ rearrangement plots, CDR3 size and DJ length profiles, and Simpson's diversity index were used to evaluate the repertoires. The most abundant DNA sequence in the deep sequencing data was taken as the immunodominant clone. CDR3 amino acid sequences were checked for sharing across subjects and were also compared against the VDJdb database and published repertoires. TCRdb itself trimmed the public reads at Q25 with fastp, ran MiXCR and retained productive beta chains. Entries are consolidated by CDR3 protein sequence, retaining the most common genes and DNA. TCRdb's processing, not the authors' own work, is the source of the V and J calls. The sample data list nearly 60,000 distinct CDR3 sequences, and around 50% of these were observed just once. The top ten hold 15% to 20% of the sample.

This clonotype was sampled from a human donor with aplastic anemia. The chain links TRBV2 with TRBJ1-2, with TRBD1 tentatively as D gene (5 bases match). The specimen was sorted CD4+, CD8+, or CD8+CD57+ T cells (not recorded which) from PBMCs. The base sequence is TGTGCCAGCAGAGCCGGGACGGTCTATGGCTACACCTTC. The encoded protein is CASRAGTVYGYTF.